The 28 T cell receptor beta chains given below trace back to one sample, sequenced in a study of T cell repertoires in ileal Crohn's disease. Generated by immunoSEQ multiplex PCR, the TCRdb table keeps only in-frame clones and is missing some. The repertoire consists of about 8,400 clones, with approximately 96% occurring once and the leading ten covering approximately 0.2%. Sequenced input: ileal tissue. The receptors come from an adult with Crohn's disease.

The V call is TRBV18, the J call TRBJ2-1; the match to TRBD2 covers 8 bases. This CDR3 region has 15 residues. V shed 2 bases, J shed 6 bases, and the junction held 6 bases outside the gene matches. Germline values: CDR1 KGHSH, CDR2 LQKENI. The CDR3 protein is CASSPSGGGFNEQFF. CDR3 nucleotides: TGTGCCAGCTCACCATCTGGCGGGGGGTTCAATGAGCAGTTCTTC.

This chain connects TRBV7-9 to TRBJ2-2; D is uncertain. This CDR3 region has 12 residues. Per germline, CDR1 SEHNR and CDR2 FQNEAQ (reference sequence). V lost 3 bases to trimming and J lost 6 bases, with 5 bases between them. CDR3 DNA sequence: TGTGCCAGCAGCTTTTCCTCCGGGGAGCTGTTTTTT. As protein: CASSFSSGELFF.

DNA of the CDR3: TGTGCCAGCAGCTTAGCTACCCTATTGGAACGGGGGGCCCCGGGGTATTTT. This sequence encodes CASSLATLLERGAPGYF. V gene TRBV7-8 combines with J gene TRBJ2-3; tentative D call: TRBD2 (7 bases). The CDR3 loop spans 17 amino acids. Germline CDR1 SGHVS, CDR2 FQNEAQ. Trimming took off 0 bases at V and 14 bases at J, with 27 bases between the two ends.

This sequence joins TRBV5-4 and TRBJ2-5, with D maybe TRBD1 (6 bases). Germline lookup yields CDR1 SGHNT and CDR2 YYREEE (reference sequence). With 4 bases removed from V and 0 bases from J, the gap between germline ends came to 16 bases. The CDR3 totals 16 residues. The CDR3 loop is CASSPQSRDNQETQYF. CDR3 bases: TGTGCCAGCAGCCCCCAGAGCAGGGACAACCAAGAGACCCAGTACTTC.

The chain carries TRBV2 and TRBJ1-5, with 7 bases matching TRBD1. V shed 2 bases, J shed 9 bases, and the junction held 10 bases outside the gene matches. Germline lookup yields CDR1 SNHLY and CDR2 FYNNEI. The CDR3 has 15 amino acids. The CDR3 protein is CASSEKGATSGPQHF. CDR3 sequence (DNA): TGTGCCAGCAGTGAAAAGGGGGCAACCTCCGGGCCCCAGCATTTT.

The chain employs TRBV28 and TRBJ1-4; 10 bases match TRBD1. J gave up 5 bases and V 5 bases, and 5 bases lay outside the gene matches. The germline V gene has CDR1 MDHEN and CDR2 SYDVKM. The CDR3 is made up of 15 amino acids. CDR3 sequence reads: CASSSPGQGNEKLFF. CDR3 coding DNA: TGTGCCAGCAGTAGTCCGGGACAGGGGAATGAAAAACTGTTTTTT.

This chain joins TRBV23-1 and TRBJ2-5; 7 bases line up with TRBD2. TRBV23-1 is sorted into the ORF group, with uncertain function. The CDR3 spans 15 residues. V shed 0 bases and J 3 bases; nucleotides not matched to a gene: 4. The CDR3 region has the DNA TGCGCCAGCAGTCAATCGACGGGGGGAGAAGAGACCCAGTACTTC. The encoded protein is CASSQSTGGEETQYF.

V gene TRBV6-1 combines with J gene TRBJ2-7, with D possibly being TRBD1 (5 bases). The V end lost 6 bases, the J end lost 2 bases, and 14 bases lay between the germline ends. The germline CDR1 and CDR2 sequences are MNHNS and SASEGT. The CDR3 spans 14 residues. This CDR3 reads CASRHTGQTYEQYF. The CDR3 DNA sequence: TGTGCCAGCAGGCACACAGGACAAACCTACGAGCAGTACTTC.

CDR3 region: CASRGPNSPLHF. CDR3 nucleotides: TGTGCCAGCAGGGGGCCTAATTCACCCCTCCACTTT. The chain couples TRBV6-6 to TRBJ1-6; TRBD1 might be the D (5 bases). This CDR3 region has 12 residues. V lost 6 bases and J 6 bases, leaving 6 bases between the germline ends. Germline CDR1 MNHNY, CDR2 SVGAGI (reference sequence).

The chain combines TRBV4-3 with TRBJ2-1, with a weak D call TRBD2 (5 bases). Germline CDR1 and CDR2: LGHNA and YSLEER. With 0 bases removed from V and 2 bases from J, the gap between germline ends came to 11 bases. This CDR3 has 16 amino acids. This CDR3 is CASSQDLRRAYNEQFF. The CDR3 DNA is TGCGCCAGCAGCCAAGATCTAAGGCGGGCCTACAATGAGCAGTTCTTC.

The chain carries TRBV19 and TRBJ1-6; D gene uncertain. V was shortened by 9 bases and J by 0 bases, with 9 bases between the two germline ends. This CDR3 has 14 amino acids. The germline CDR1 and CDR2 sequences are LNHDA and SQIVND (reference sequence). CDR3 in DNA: TGTGCCAGCACGGCTAGCTCCTATAATTCACCCCTCCACTTT. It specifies CASTASSYNSPLHF. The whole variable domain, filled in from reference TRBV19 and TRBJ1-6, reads DGGITQSPKYLFRKEGQNVTLSCEQNLNHDAMYWYRQDPGQGLRLIYYSQIVNDFQKGDIAEGYSVSREKKESFPLTVTSAQKNPTAFYLCASTASSYNSPLHFGNGTRLTVT.

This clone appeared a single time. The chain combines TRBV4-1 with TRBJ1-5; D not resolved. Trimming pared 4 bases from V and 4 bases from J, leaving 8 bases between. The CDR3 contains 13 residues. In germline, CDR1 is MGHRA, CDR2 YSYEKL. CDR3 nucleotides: TGCGCCAGCAGCCCCGGGGTAAATCAGCCCCAGCATTTT. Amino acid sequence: CASSPGVNQPQHF.

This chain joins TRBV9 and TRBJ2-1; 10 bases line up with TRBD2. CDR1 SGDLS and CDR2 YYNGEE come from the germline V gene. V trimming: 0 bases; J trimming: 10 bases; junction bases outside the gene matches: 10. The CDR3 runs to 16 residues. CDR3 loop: CASSVGSSGGAGEQFF. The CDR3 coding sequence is TGTGCCAGCAGCGTAGGTTCCAGCGGGGGGGCCGGAGAGCAGTTCTTC.

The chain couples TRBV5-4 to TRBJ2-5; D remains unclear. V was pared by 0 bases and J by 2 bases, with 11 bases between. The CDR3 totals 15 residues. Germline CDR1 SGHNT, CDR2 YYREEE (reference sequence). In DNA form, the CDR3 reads TGTGCCAGCAGCTTGGTGTCAGGAACGCAAGAGACCCAGTACTTC. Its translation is CASSLVSGTQETQYF.

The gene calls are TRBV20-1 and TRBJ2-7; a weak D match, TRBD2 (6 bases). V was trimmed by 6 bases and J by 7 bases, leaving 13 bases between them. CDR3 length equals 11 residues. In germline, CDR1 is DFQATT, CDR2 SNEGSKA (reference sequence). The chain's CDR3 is CSAQPGEEQYF. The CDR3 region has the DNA TGCAGTGCGCAGCCGGGGGAAGAGCAGTACTTC.

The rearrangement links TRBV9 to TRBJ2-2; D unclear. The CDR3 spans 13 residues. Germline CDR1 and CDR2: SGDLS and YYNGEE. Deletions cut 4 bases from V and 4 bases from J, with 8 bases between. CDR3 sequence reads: CASSLNPTGELFF. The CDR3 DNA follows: TGTGCCAGCAGCCTAAACCCCACCGGGGAGCTGTTTTTT.

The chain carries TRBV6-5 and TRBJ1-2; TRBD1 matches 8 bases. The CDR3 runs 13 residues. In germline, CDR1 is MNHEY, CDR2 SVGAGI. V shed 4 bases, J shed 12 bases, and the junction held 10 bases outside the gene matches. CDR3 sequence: CASSLVRGQSDTF. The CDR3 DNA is TGTGCCAGCAGTTTGGTCAGGGGGCAATCCGACACCTTC.

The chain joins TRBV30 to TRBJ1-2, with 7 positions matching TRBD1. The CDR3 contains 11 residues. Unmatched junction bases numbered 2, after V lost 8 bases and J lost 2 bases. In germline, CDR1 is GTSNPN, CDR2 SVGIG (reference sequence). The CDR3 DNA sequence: TGTGCCCAGGACAGGAACTATGGCTACACCTTC. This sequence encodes CAQDRNYGYTF.

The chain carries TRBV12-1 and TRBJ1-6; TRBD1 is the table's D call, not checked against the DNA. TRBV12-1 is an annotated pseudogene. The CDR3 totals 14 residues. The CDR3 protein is CASSKRDRGSPLHF. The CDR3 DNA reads TGTGCCAGCAGCAAACGGGACAGGGGTTCACCCCTCCACTTT.

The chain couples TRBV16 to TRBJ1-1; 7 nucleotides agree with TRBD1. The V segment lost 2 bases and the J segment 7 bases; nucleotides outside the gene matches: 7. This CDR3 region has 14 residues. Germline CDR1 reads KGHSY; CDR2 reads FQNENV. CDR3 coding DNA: TGTGCCAGCAGCCAAATCCGTGGACAGGTTGAAGCTTTCTTT. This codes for CASSQIRGQVEAFF.

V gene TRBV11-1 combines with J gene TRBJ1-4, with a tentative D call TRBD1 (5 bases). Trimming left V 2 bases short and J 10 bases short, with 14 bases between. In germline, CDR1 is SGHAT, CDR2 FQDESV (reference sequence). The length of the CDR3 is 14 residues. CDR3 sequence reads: CASSLRRGTRKLFF. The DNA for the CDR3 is TGTGCCAGCAGCTTACGGAGGGGCACCCGAAAACTGTTTTTT.

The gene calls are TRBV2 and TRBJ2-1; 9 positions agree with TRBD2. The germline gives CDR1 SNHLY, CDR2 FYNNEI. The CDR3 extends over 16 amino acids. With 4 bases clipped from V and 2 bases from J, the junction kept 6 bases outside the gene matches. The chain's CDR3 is CASSARRGGTYNEQFF. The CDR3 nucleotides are TGTGCCAGCAGTGCCCGGCGGGGGGGGACCTACAATGAGCAGTTCTTC.

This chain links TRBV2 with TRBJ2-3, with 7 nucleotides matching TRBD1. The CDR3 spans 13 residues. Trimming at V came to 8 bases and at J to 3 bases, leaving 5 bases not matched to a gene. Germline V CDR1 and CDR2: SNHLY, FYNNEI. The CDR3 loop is CASGTELTDTQYF. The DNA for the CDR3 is TGTGCCAGCGGGACAGAACTAACAGATACGCAGTATTTT.

In DNA form, the CDR3 reads TGTGCAAGTCGCTTAGGCCCCTCGGGTGGTGGCTATGGCTACACCTTC. This gives the protein CASRLGPSGGGYGYTF. The chain carries TRBV12-2 and TRBJ1-2. TRBV12-2 is a listed pseudogene. There are 16 residues in the CDR3.

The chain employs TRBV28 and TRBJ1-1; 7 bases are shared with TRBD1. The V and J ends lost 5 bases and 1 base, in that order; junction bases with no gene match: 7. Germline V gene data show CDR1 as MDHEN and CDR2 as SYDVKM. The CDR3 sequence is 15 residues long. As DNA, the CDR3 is TGTGCCAGCAGTCCCCACAGGGGATCGAACACTGAAGCTTTCTTT. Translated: CASSPHRGSNTEAFF.

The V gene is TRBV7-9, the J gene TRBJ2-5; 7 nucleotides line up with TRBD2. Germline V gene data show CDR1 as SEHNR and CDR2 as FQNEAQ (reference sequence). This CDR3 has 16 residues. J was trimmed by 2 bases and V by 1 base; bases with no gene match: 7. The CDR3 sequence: CASSLVGAGKQETQYF. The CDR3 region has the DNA TGTGCCAGCAGCTTAGTGGGAGCGGGGAAGCAAGAGACCCAGTACTTC.

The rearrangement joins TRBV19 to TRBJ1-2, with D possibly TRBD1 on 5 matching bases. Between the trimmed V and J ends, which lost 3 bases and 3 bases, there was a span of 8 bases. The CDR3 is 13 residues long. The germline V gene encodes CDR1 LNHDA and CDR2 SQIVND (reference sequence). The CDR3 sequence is CASSISGDYGYTF. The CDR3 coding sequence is TGTGCCAGTAGTATTTCGGGGGACTATGGCTACACCTTC.

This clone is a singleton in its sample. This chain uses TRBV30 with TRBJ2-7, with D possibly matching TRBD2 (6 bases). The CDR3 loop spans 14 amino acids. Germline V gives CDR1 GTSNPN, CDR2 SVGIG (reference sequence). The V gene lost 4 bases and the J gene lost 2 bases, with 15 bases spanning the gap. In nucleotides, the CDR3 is TGTGCCTGGACTAATTCGGAGGGTCCCTACGAGCAGTACTTC. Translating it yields CAWTNSEGPYEQYF.